These 29 T cell receptor beta chains were sequenced from one sample in a study of CDR3 diversity in severe acne. TCRdb used MiXCR to reprocess the PCR reads, holding one entry per CDR3 protein. This sample carries approximately 90,000 distinct CDR3 sequences, under 55% of them seen once, and the ten largest clones take 11%. Input material: blood. All receptors come from a male donor with severe acne vulgaris.

In this sample, this clonotype turned up once. This chain joins TRBV29-1 and TRBJ2-2, with TRBD1 matching 7 bases. V lost 4 bases and J lost 1; bases outside the gene matches: 24. Germline CDR1 is SQVTM and CDR2 is ANQGSEA. The CDR3 spans 21 residues. The CDR3 here is CSVGLENGLGTGTVNTGELFF. The CDR3 DNA sequence: TGCAGCGTTGGGTTGGAGAACGGTTTGGGGACCGGGACAGTGAACACCGGGGAGCTGTTTTTT.

This clonotype was counted once. This sequence joins TRBV6-5 and TRBJ2-7; D might be TRBD1 (6 bases). CDR1 is MNHEY, CDR2 SVGAGI, per germline. V shed 6 bases and J shed 5 bases, with 17 bases lying between them. The CDR3 has 14 residues. CDR3 sequence reads: CASRQGRRIHEQYF. The CDR3 nucleotides read TGTGCCAGCAGACAGGGACGGCGGATCCACGAGCAGTACTTC.

The genes are TRBV29-1 and TRBJ1-1; TRBD1 matches at 9 bases. The J segment lost 4 bases and the V segment lost 2 bases, leaving 5 bases of the junction unmatched. Germline CDR1 SQVTM, CDR2 ANQGSEA. The CDR3 has 14 residues. Here the CDR3 DNA reads TGCAGCGTTGAAAGGCAGACAGGGGGCACTGAAGCTTTCTTT. This gives the protein CSVERQTGGTEAFF.

This clonotype was counted ten times or more. The V and J genes are TRBV6-1 and TRBJ1-6; D may be TRBD1 (6 bases). CDR1 is MNHNS, CDR2 SASEGT, per germline. V lost 3 bases, J lost 9 bases, and 12 bases lay in between. The CDR3 extends over 14 amino acids. CDR3 coding DNA: TGTGCCAGCAGTGATATGGGGGCTAGTTCACCCCTCCACTTT. The encoded protein is CASSDMGASSPLHF.

Comments on this clonotype: This could be a read error, since a much larger clone is one nucleotide away. No conserved phenylalanine or tryptophan is present at the end of the CDR3, so a read error is the likely explanation. This chain links TRBV6-5 with TRBJ1-6; TRBD1 is a possible D gene (6 bases). V shed 5 bases and J shed 3 bases, with 8 bases lying between them. Germline lookup yields CDR1 MNHEY and CDR2 SVGAGI. The CDR3 spans 14 residues. The CDR3 loop reads CASSRQVYNSPLHL. The CDR3 bases are TGTGCCAGCAGTCGACAGGTCTATAATTCACCCCTCCACCTT.

In its sample, this clonotype was seen a few times. The rearrangement joins TRBV12-3 or TRBV12-4 to TRBJ2-7; 10 bases map to TRBD2. CDR3 length: 14 amino acids. V lost 3 bases and J lost 5; bases outside the gene matches: 4. The CDR3 is CASSFLAGDDEQYF. The DNA of the CDR3 is TGTGCCAGCAGTTTCCTAGCGGGAGACGACGAGCAGTACTTC.

This clonotype occurred many times. V is TRBV6-5 and J is TRBJ2-5, with 11 bases identical to TRBD2. V was pared by 2 bases and J by 5 bases, with 7 bases of the junction left unmatched. Per germline, CDR1 MNHEY and CDR2 SVGAGI. CDR3 length: 16 residues. The CDR3 bases are TGTGCCAGCAGTTACGGTAGCGGGAGGGCCGGGGAGACCCAGTACTTC. This encodes CASSYGSGRAGETQYF.

Details on this clonotype: Its ends do not fully match the called genes, so a read error is possible. The chain carries TRBV7-2 and TRBJ2-7, with unresolved D. Germline CDR1 SGHTA, CDR2 FQGNSA. The CDR3 is 12 amino acids. DNA for the CDR3: TGCGCCAGCAGTGTAGGACCTCTGGAGCAGTACTTC. It translates to CASSVGPLEQYF.

The chain recombines TRBV7-9 with TRBJ2-5; no clear D. V was cut by 5 bases and J by 5 bases, with 15 bases left in between. Germline CDR1 reads SEHNR; CDR2 reads FQNEAQ (reference sequence). The CDR3 is 14 residues long. CDR3 in amino acids: CASSPGGPWETQYF. For the CDR3, the DNA is TGTGCCAGCAGCCCCGGTGGACCGTGGGAGACCCAGTACTTC.

The gene calls are TRBV7-9 and TRBJ1-5; weak D call: TRBD1 (6 bases). The CDR3 is 15 amino acids. CDR1 is SEHNR and CDR2 is FQNEAQ in the germline V gene (reference sequence). V gave up 4 bases and J gave up 1 base, with 11 bases separating them. The CDR3 is CASSSQGGSNQPQHF. In DNA, the CDR3 is TGTGCCAGCAGCTCACAGGGTGGGAGCAATCAGCCCCAGCATTTT. The full variable domain, its missing parts supplied by reference TRBV7-9 and TRBJ1-5, is DTGVSQNPRHKITKRGQNVTFRCDPISEHNRLYWYRQTLGQGPEFLTYFQNEAQLEKSRLLSDRFSAERPKGSFSTLEIQRTEQGDSAMYLCASSSQGGSNQPQHFGDGTRLSIL.

This clonotype was seen a few times. This sequence joins TRBV24-1 and TRBJ1-5; D remains ambiguous. The CDR3 totals 12 residues. Trimming took off 4 bases at V and 5 bases at J, with 5 bases between the two ends. Germline assignment: CDR1 KGHDR and CDR2 SFDVKD. The CDR3 sequence: CATSDQDQPQHF. The CDR3 DNA is TGTGCCACCAGTGACCAAGATCAGCCCCAGCATTTT.

Remarks on this clonotype: No conserved phenylalanine or tryptophan is present at the end of the CDR3, so a read error is the likely explanation. The chain is built from TRBV7-2 and TRBJ2-7, with D tentatively TRBD1 (6 bases). In germline, CDR1 is SGHTA, CDR2 FQGNSA. V was trimmed by 5 bases and J by 0 bases, leaving 14 bases between them. The CDR3 spans 15 residues. The CDR3 DNA reads TGTGCCAGCAGCGACCCCGGGACATCCTCCTACGAGCAGTACCTC. This gives the protein CASSDPGTSSYEQYL.

Concerning this clonotype: One junction end does not reproduce the germline sequence, and a read error may be involved. The V gene is TRBV20-1, the J gene TRBJ2-3; TRBD2 agrees at 10 bases. The CDR3 consists of 13 residues. Germline V gene lookup returns CDR1 DFQATT and CDR2 SNEGSKA (reference sequence). CDR3 sequence reads: CSARSGRANTRYF. The DNA for the CDR3 is TGCAGTGCTAGGAGCGGGAGGGCGAATACGCGGTATTTT.

This sequence joins TRBV25-1 and TRBJ1-1, with a weak D call TRBD1 (6 bases). Germline CDR1 is MGHDK and CDR2 is SYGVNS. V was shortened by 4 bases and J by 4 bases, with 16 bases between the two germline ends. This CDR3 region has 15 residues. The CDR3 is CASSVGGGLGTEAFF. Written as DNA, the CDR3 is TGTGCCAGCAGTGTCGGCGGGGGGCTTGGCACTGAAGCTTTCTTT.

This clonotype was detected ten times or more. The chain has TRBV20-1 and TRBJ1-5, with TRBD1 identical over 10 bases. CDR1 is DFQATT, CDR2 SNEGSKA, per germline (reference sequence). The V and J ends lost 6 bases and 2 bases, in that order; junction bases with no gene match: 10. The CDR3 consists of 16 residues. CDR3 nucleotide sequence: TGCAGTGCGCCCGACAGGGGGCAAGGTGGCAATCAGCCCCAGCATTTT. It is translated as CSAPDRGQGGNQPQHF.

The chain has TRBV7-9 and TRBJ2-7, with 8 bases fitting TRBD2. This CDR3 has 9 amino acids. Germline V CDR1 and CDR2: SEHNR, FQNEAQ (reference sequence). CDR3 residues: CASSLVAGV. CDR3 DNA: TGTGCCAGCAGCTTAGTAGCGGGAGTC.

This chain joins TRBV24-1 and TRBJ1-2; D ambiguous. The CDR3 sequence is 12 residues long. Trimming took 11 bases from V and 8 from J, leaving 17 bases between them. Germline V gene sequence: CDR1 KGHDR, CDR2 SFDVKD. The CDR3 loop is CASSQGRGGYTF. The CDR3 coding sequence is TGTGCCAGCAGCCAAGGACGGGGAGGCTACACCTTC.

V usage is TRBV19 and J usage is TRBJ1-2; D not certain. This CDR3 is built from 12 residues. Germline V gene sequence: CDR1 LNHDA, CDR2 SQIVND (reference sequence). Deletions cut 6 bases from V and 7 bases from J, with 12 bases between. The CDR3 DNA follows: TGTGCCAGTAGATCTGGGCAGCGTGGCTACACCTTC. Its translation is CASRSGQRGYTF.

Ten or more counts support this clonotype. The chain carries TRBV5-1 and TRBJ2-3, with D unresolved. Trimming pared 0 bases from V and 0 bases from J, leaving 17 bases between. The germline gives CDR1 SGHRS, CDR2 YFSETQ. The CDR3 runs to 18 residues. CDR3 coding DNA: TGCGCCAGCAGCTTGGAGGTCGTAGGGCGCTCTAGCACAGATACGCAGTATTTT. This codes for CASSLEVVGRSSTDTQYF.

This rearrangement joins TRBV5-1 to TRBJ2-2, with D perhaps TRBD1 (6 bases). Trimming pared 0 bases from V and 3 bases from J, leaving 15 bases between. The germline V gene has CDR1 SGHRS and CDR2 YFSETQ. This CDR3 spans 17 amino acids. This chain's CDR3 is CASSLELVYRDTGELFF. In DNA form, the CDR3 reads TGCGCCAGCAGCTTGGAGTTGGTGTACAGGGACACCGGGGAGCTGTTTTTT.

This clonotype has a handful of counts. The chain couples TRBV7-9 to TRBJ1-1; 8 nucleotides agree with TRBD1. The V segment lost 6 bases and the J segment 1 base; nucleotides outside the gene matches: 7. In germline, CDR1 is SEHNR, CDR2 FQNEAQ (reference sequence). The CDR3 has 15 amino acids. CDR3 residues: CASRDAGGTNTEAFF. The CDR3 coding sequence is TGTGCCAGCAGGGACGCAGGGGGCACGAACACTGAAGCTTTCTTT.

This clonotype occurred many times. The genes are TRBV3-1 and TRBJ2-5; D gene unclear. From germline, CDR1 is LGHDT and CDR2 YNNKEL (reference sequence). Trimming pared 0 bases from V and 2 bases from J, leaving 16 bases between. CDR3 length: 17 residues. The CDR3: CASSQDPSMWKQETQYF. CDR3 coding DNA: TGTGCCAGCAGCCAAGATCCGTCGATGTGGAAACAAGAGACCCAGTACTTC.

The J gene is TRBJ2-2, the V gene TRBV7-4, with 11 bases identical to TRBD2. Germline V gene data show CDR1 as SGHVT and CDR2 as SQSDAQ. After removal of 1 base from V and 0 bases from J, the junction contained 7 bases not matched to a gene. The CDR3 consists of 19 residues. The chain's CDR3 is CASSLVGLAEGPNTGELFF. For the CDR3, the DNA is TGTGCCAGCAGCTTAGTGGGACTAGCGGAAGGTCCGAACACCGGGGAGCTGTTTTTT. The whole variable domain, remainder taken from reference TRBV7-4 and TRBJ2-2, is GAGVSQSPRYKVAKRGRDVALRCDSISGHVTLYWYRQTLGQGSEVLTYSQSDAQRDKSGRPSGRFSAERPERSVSTLKIQRTEQGDSAVYLCASSLVGLAEGPNTGELFFGEGSRLTVL.

This clonotype was recorded many times. The chain recombines TRBV5-1 with TRBJ2-7, with D tentatively TRBD2 (5 bases). The CDR3 runs 14 residues. CDR1 is SGHRS and CDR2 is YFSETQ in the germline V gene. The germline V and J ends were trimmed by 0 bases and 6 bases, with 13 bases remaining between them. The CDR3: CASSLGRGEGEQYF. In DNA form, the CDR3 reads TGCGCCAGCAGCTTGGGCCGGGGAGAGGGCGAGCAGTACTTC.

This clonotype has just a few counts. The genes are TRBV6-9 and TRBJ2-7; no clear D. The V end was cut by 9 bases, the J end by 1 base, with 1 base between. The CDR3 is made up of 9 amino acids. Germline-derived CDR1 and CDR2 are MNHGY and SVAAGI. Here the CDR3 DNA reads TGTGCCAGTTCCTACGAGCAGTACTTC. Its translation: CASSYEQYF.

The chain recombines TRBV7-9 with TRBJ2-5; 11 nucleotides match TRBD2. Germline-derived CDR1 and CDR2 are SEHNR and FQNEAQ (reference sequence). This CDR3 is 18 amino acids long. V lost 4 bases and J lost 2; bases outside the gene matches: 12. The CDR3 DNA reads TGTGCCAGCAGCTCGCCGGGACTAGCGGTATTAGGTCAAGAGACCCAGTACTTC. Translation: CASSSPGLAVLGQETQYF.

This clonotype was detected ten times or more. The chain uses TRBV20-1 and TRBJ2-7; D is perhaps TRBD2 (6 bases). The CDR3 runs to 15 residues. V lost 0 bases to trimming and J lost 2 bases, with 14 bases between them. The V gene's germline CDR1 is DFQATT and CDR2 SNEGSKA (reference sequence). The CDR3 coding sequence is TGCAGTGCTAGAGAGGAAGCGGGTGCCCCCTACGAGCAGTACTTC. Protein sequence: CSAREEAGAPYEQYF.

In its sample, this clonotype was seen once. This chain connects TRBV7-9 to TRBJ1-1; D might be TRBD1 (6 bases). The CDR3 totals 14 residues. V was shortened by 6 bases and J by 5 bases, with 16 bases between the two germline ends. Germline V gene lookup returns CDR1 SEHNR and CDR2 FQNEAQ (reference sequence). Written as DNA, the CDR3 is TGTGCCAGCAGGACCCTGTCAGGGGAGACTGAAGCTTTCTTT. Its translation is CASRTLSGETEAFF. The full variable domain, its missing parts supplied by reference TRBV7-9 and TRBJ1-1, is DTGVSQNPRHKITKRGQNVTFRCDPISEHNRLYWYRQTLGQGPEFLTYFQNEAQLEKSRLLSDRFSAERPKGSFSTLEIQRTEQGDSAMYLCASRTLSGETEAFFGQGTRLTVV.

This clonotype was recorded at least ten times. This chain links TRBV9 with TRBJ1-2, with 7 bases aligning to TRBD1. CDR3 length: 13 amino acids. Trimming removed 4 bases from V and 6 bases from J; junction bases left unmatched: 6. Germline-derived CDR1 and CDR2 are SGDLS and YYNGEE. This CDR3 is CASSPRQGDGYTF. Here the CDR3 DNA reads TGTGCCAGCAGCCCTAGACAGGGTGATGGCTACACCTTC.